This T cell receptor (beta chain) was sequenced for a study of T cell changes during pregnancy in multiple sclerosis. The assay was immunoSEQ multiplex PCR, and TCRdb's table has in-frame clones only and misses some. This sample yields 65,000 to 75,000 clones, of which approximately 92% are seen a single time; just over 3% belongs to the top ten. The clonotype originates from a female donor in good health, enrolled as a control in a pregnancy study. This sample comprised CD8+ T cells from peripheral blood mononuclear cells, obtained in the third trimester of pregnancy.

The CDR3 spells CASSQASLARSYNEQFF. The CDR3 region has the DNA TGCGCCAGCAGCCAAGCCAGCCTAGCCAGGTCCTACAATGAGCAGTTCTTC. This chain links TRBV4-3 with TRBJ2-1, with D maybe TRBD2 (5 bases). Germline CDR1 and CDR2: LGHNA and YSLEER. The CDR3 is 17 residues long. The V and J ends lost 1 base and 1 base respectively, with 14 bases between them.